This entry features one T cell receptor beta chain sequence. The data were taken from a study of blood T cell repertoires in COVID-19. Study in general: Sites in the United States, Italy and Spain provided acute and convalescent COVID-19 samples. T cells, B-cell-depleted T cells, or PBMCs supplied cDNA or gDNA.

The CDR3 runs 16 residues. The V gene's germline CDR1 is SGHVS and CDR2 FNYEAQ. The junction had 8 bases not matched to a gene; V was cut back by 0 bases and J by 5 bases. Source study methods: Counts of nucleated cells, estimated from reference gene primer amplification, were obtained. TCRdb keeps only in-frame clones here, not all; method: immunoSEQ multiplex PCR. V and J calls and clone size are as listed in that table; D and trimming were resolved from the DNA. The table has around 95,000 clones, about 82% seen once. The clonotype comes from a man aged 50 to 60 with active or convalescent COVID-19. The J gene is TRBJ2-5, the V gene TRBV7-6; TRBD1 agrees at 8 bases. Sequencing input: peripheral blood. The CDR3 reads CASSLAPSGGSETQYF. The CDR3 DNA is TGTGCCAGCAGCTTAGCGCCGTCAGGGGGCAGCGAGACCCAGTACTTC.